Following are 12 T cell receptor beta chains from one sample sequenced in a study of T-cell memory formation after mild COVID-19. Each CDR3 protein gets one entry after TCRdb re-called the 5' RACE reads with MiXCR. The table shows 110,000 to 150,000 distinct CDR3 sequences, with 11% to 15% occurring only once. Specimen: PBMCs or a T cell subset sorted from them (not recorded which). The source of these receptors is an adult woman who had mild COVID-19 (a few samples of this study predate the infection). Cell type and time point are not known.

The chain has TRBV6-4 and TRBJ1-1, with D unclear. The CDR3 is made up of 14 amino acids. CDR1 and CDR2 (germline): MRHNA, SNTAGT. V was trimmed by 4 bases and J by 1 base, leaving 10 bases between them. The CDR3 DNA is TGTGCCAGCAGTGCGACAAATGAGAACACTGAAGCTTTCTTT. It specifies CASSATNENTEAFF.

This clonotype appeared a few times. This CDR3 is CASSPYLTSGGVQEQFF. CDR3 in DNA: TGTGCCAGCAGTCCCTACCTGACTAGCGGGGGAGTACAGGAGCAGTTCTTC. This sequence joins TRBV27 and TRBJ2-1; 12 bases match TRBD2. Germline CDR1 MNHEY, CDR2 SMNVEV (reference sequence). The V gene end was trimmed by 5 bases and the J gene end by 10 bases; junction bases not matched to a gene: 15. This CDR3 contains 17 residues.

Only a few counts were recorded for this clonotype. V is TRBV20-1 and J is TRBJ2-2, with D perhaps given as TRBD1 or TRBD2 (5 bases each). Germline V lookup: CDR1 DFQATT, CDR2 SNEGSKA (reference sequence). Trimming pared 7 bases from V and 2 bases from J, leaving 17 bases between. The CDR3 sequence is 15 residues long. Written as DNA, the CDR3 is TGCAGTGTGATAGGGACGGAAGATAACACCGGGGAGCTGTTTTTT. Encoded protein: CSVIGTEDNTGELFF.

At least ten counts were recorded for this clonotype. J is TRBJ2-5 and V is TRBV7-9, with 10 bases that match TRBD1. J gave up 4 bases and V 4 bases, and 9 bases lay outside the gene matches. Germline V gene data show CDR1 as SEHNR and CDR2 as FQNEAQ (reference sequence). This CDR3 has 16 residues. CDR3 in amino acids: CASSSDRGSVGETQYF. CDR3 DNA sequence: TGTGCCAGCAGCTCGGACAGGGGGAGCGTAGGAGAGACCCAGTACTTC. Using reference TRBV7-9 and TRBJ2-5 for the parts outside the CDR3, the full variable domain is DTGVSQNPRHKITKRGQNVTFRCDPISEHNRLYWYRQTLGQGPEFLTYFQNEAQLEKSRLLSDRFSAERPKGSFSTLEIQRTEQGDSAMYLCASSSDRGSVGETQYFGPGTRLLVL.

The chain is built from TRBV4-1 and TRBJ1-1; 7 bases are shared with TRBD1. The germline V gene encodes CDR1 MGHRA and CDR2 YSYEKL. V shed 4 bases and J 1 base; nucleotides not matched to a gene: 18. The CDR3 runs to 19 residues. CDR3 in amino acids: CASSPRTRTGGPPNTEAFF. CDR3 nucleotides: TGCGCCAGCAGCCCTAGGACGAGGACAGGAGGCCCCCCGAACACTGAAGCTTTCTTT.

This chain uses TRBV7-2 with TRBJ2-1; 10 bases align to TRBD1. Germline lookup yields CDR1 SGHTA and CDR2 FQGNSA. The CDR3 has 16 residues. J lost 2 bases, V lost 4 bases, and 5 bases had no gene match. The DNA of the CDR3 is TGTGCCAGCAGCTCATGGGACAGGGGAACCTACAATGAGCAGTTCTTC. Its protein is CASSSWDRGTYNEQFF. The entire variable domain, with the rest obtained from reference TRBV7-2 and TRBJ2-1, is as follows: GAGVSQSPSNKVTEKGKDVELRCDPISGHTALYWYRQSLGQGLEFLIYFQGNSAPDKSGLPSDRFSAERTGGSVSTLTIQRTQQEDSAVYLCASSSWDRGTYNEQFFGPGTRLTVL.

The gene calls are TRBV7-9 and TRBJ2-1, with 9 bases fitting TRBD2. V trimming: 5 bases; J trimming: 0 bases; junction bases outside the gene matches: 8. The CDR3 contains 17 residues. CDR1 is SEHNR and CDR2 is FQNEAQ in the germline V gene (reference sequence). The CDR3 DNA reads TGTGCCAGCAGCCCCCGACAAGCGGGAGGCTCCTACAATGAGCAGTTCTTC. Translated: CASSPRQAGGSYNEQFF.

This clonotype is medium-sized (0.01 to 0.1%) in the sample. The chain has TRBV27 and TRBJ2-3; possibly TRBD2 for D (6 bases). The germline V gene has CDR1 MNHEY and CDR2 SMNVEV (reference sequence). This CDR3 is 14 amino acids long. V dropped 2 bases and J dropped 5 bases, with 11 bases sitting between them. The CDR3 sequence is CASSLTGVLDTQYF. As DNA, the CDR3 is TGTGCCAGCAGTTTAACGGGAGTGTTAGATACGCAGTATTTT.

This chain connects TRBV4-2 to TRBJ2-1, with TRBD2 matching 14 bases. The CDR3 is 16 residues long. The germline V gene has CDR1 LGHNA and CDR2 YNFKEQ. V lost 3 bases, J lost 10 bases, and 8 bases stayed unmatched. CDR3 in DNA: TGTGCCAGCAGCCAGGCGGGACTAGCGGGGGAGCAGGAGCAGTTCTTC. Its translation: CASSQAGLAGEQEQFF.

This clonotype was counted many times. The chain is built from TRBV4-2 and TRBJ2-1; 10 bases are shared with TRBD2. Germline lookup yields CDR1 LGHNA and CDR2 YNFKEQ. This CDR3 is 17 amino acids long. Losses at the gene ends were 0 bases for V and 2 bases for J; bases not matched to a gene: 4. The CDR3, as DNA: TGTGCCAGCAGCCAAGAGATAGCGGGGGGTCCCTACAATGAGCAGTTCTTC. Translated, it gives CASSQEIAGGPYNEQFF.

This clonotype showed up just a few times. The V call is TRBV20-1, the J call TRBJ1-6; D unclear. The V and J ends lost 4 bases and 6 bases respectively, with 13 bases between them. This CDR3 is built from 14 residues. Germline V gene lookup returns CDR1 DFQATT and CDR2 SNEGSKA (reference sequence). CDR3 loop: CSAISVVGNSPLHF. CDR3 coding DNA: TGCAGTGCTATTTCAGTGGTGGGTAATTCACCCCTCCACTTT.

This sequence joins TRBV6-5 and TRBJ2-7; 13 bases agree with TRBD2. The CDR3 sequence is 16 residues long. The germline gives CDR1 MNHEY, CDR2 SVGAGI. J lost 6 bases, V lost 6 bases, and 11 bases had no gene match. Here the CDR3 DNA reads TGTGCCAGCAGCCCCCGGGGACTAGCGGGATGGTCCGAGCAGTACTTC. Amino acid sequence: CASSPRGLAGWSEQYF.